This TCR beta chain originates from a study of identical twins. Unique molecular identifiers were in the cDNA, with template-switch universal primer binding. TCRdb passed the 5' RACE reads through MiXCR, listing each CDR3 protein once. The sample lists 540,000 or so distinct CDR3 sequences; approximately 20% were seen once. General study points: Out-of-frame beta chain sequences displayed weaker excess sharing between twins.

On this clonotype itself: No antigen is known for it.

These records were also assigned to another study, of yellow fever vaccine responses in identical twins.

Material for sequencing was CD4+ T cells sorted from blood. This receptor was identified in a young woman in good health.

This CDR3 is CASSPPPGGSHYEWYF. CDR3 coding DNA: TGTGCCAGCAGCCCCCCCCCGGGCGGGAGTCACTACGAGTGGTACTTC. The chain uses TRBV9 and TRBJ2-7, with 7 bases that match TRBD2. The trim removed 4 bases at V and 12 bases at J, leaving 22 bases unmatched. The germline V gene has CDR1 SGDLS and CDR2 YYNGEE. CDR3 size: 16 residues.